One and the same sample provided the 8 T cell receptor beta chains below, sequenced in a study of long-term antiretroviral therapy in people with HIV. Survey-level resolution applied to immunoSEQ assay v3.0. Method: immunoSEQ multiplex PCR; TCRdb's copy keeps in-frame clones and lacks some. The table shows approximately 35,000 clones, with 70% to 90% occurring only once. The source material was unsorted PBMCs, sampled 2.2 years after starting antiretroviral therapy. The receptors shown here come from a man between 18 and 29 years old with HIV.

This clone was observed a single time. This chain connects TRBV11-1 to TRBJ2-5; 7 nucleotides line up with TRBD1. V lost 4 bases and J lost 1; bases outside the gene matches: 6. CDR1 and CDR2 from the germline V gene are SGHAT and FQDESV (reference sequence). CDR3 length equals 15 residues. CDR3 in amino acids: CASSSATGSQETQYF. In DNA, the CDR3 is TGTGCCAGCAGCTCCGCGACAGGGAGCCAAGAGACCCAGTACTTC.

The V and J genes are TRBV6-6 and TRBJ2-1; D may be TRBD1 or TRBD2 (5 bases each). The CDR3 runs to 15 residues. Germline V gives CDR1 MNHNY, CDR2 SVGAGI (reference sequence). The V and J ends lost 4 bases and 6 bases respectively, with 16 bases between them. CDR3 in amino acids: CASSFRDHNLNEQFF. CDR3 nucleotides: TGTGCCAGCAGTTTCCGGGACCACAACCTCAATGAGCAGTTCTTC.

The genes are TRBV4-1 and TRBJ2-6, with TRBD2 identical over 13 bases. Per the germline V gene, CDR1 is MGHRA and CDR2 is YSYEKL. The CDR3 spans 18 residues. With 3 bases clipped from V and 0 bases from J, the junction kept 2 bases outside the gene matches. DNA for the CDR3: TGCGCCAGCAGCCAGGGACTAGCGGGGAGCTCTGGGGCCAACGTCCTGACTTTC. It codes for CASSQGLAGSSGANVLTF.

The V and J genes are TRBV5-6 and TRBJ1-4; D is unresolved. The CDR3 spans 16 residues. Per germline, CDR1 SGHDT and CDR2 YYEEEE. The V gene lost 2 bases and the J gene lost 10 bases, with 21 bases spanning the gap. CDR3: CASSFGRDRFVAKLFF. The CDR3 bases are TGTGCCAGCAGCTTCGGAAGGGATAGGTTCGTGGCAAAACTGTTTTTT.

The chain is built from TRBV7-9 and TRBJ2-1, with TRBD2 matching over 11 bases. Unmatched junction bases numbered 5, after V lost 3 bases and J lost 1 base. The CDR3 contains 17 residues. Germline CDR1 SEHNR, CDR2 FQNEAQ (reference sequence). CDR3 nucleotides: TGTGCCAGCAGCTTGCTAGCGGGAGGTGCTTCCTACAATGAGCAGTTCTTC. Residues: CASSLLAGGASYNEQFF.

Concerning this clone: The junction departs from germline at one end; a sequencing error may be responsible. V and J are TRBV15 and TRBJ2-7; D is uncertain. The CDR3 loop spans 13 amino acids. Germline V gene lookup returns CDR1 LNHNV and CDR2 YYDKDF (reference sequence). The CDR3 bases are TGTGCCACCAGTGCGTCCCCATCCTCCGAGCAGTACTTC. Protein product: CATSASPSSEQYF. The variable domain in full, completed from reference TRBV15 and TRBJ2-7, reads DAMVIQNPRYQVTQFGKPVTLSCSQTLNHNVMYWYQQKSSQAPKLLFHYYDKDFNNEADTPDNFQSRRPNTSFCFLDIRSPGLGDTAMYLCATSASPSSEQYFGPGTRLTVT.

The CDR3 is CASSPPLGAPVGAFF. The DNA of the CDR3 is TGTGCCAGTAGTCCCCCGCTTGGGGCTCCCGTTGGAGCTTTCTTT. The V gene is TRBV19, the J gene TRBJ1-1; perhaps TRBD1 as D (5 bases). From germline, CDR1 is LNHDA and CDR2 SQIVND (reference sequence). With 5 bases removed from V and 10 bases from J, the gap between germline ends came to 23 bases. The CDR3 is 15 amino acids.

CDR3: CAWRPHSYGYTF. The CDR3 coding sequence is TGTGCCTGGAGGCCCCACAGCTATGGCTACACCTTC. The rearrangement joins TRBV30 to TRBJ1-2; D is unresolved. Trimming took 3 bases from V and 4 from J, leaving 9 bases between them. The CDR3 covers 12 residues. Germline-derived CDR1 and CDR2 are GTSNPN and SVGIG (reference sequence).